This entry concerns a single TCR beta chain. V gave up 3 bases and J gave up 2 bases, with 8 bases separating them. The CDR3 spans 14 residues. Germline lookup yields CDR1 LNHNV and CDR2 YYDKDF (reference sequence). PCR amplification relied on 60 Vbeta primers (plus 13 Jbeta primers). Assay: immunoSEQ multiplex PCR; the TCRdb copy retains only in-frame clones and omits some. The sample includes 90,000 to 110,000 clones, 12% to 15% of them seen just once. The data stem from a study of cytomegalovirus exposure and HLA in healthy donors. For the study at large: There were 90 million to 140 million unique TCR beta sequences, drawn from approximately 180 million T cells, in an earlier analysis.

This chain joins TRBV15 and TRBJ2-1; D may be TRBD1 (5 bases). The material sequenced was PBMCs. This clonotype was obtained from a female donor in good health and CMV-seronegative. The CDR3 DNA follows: TGTGCCACCAGCAGGGGGCTAGCCTACAATGAGCAGTTCTTC. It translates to CATSRGLAYNEQFF.